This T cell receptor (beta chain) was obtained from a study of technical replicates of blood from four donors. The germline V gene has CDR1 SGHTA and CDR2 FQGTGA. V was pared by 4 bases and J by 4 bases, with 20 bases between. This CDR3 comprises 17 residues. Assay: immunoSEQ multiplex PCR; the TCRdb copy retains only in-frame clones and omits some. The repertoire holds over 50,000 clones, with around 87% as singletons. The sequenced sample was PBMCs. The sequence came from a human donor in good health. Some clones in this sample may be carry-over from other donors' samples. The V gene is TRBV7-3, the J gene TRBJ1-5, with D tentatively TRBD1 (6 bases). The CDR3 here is CASSSFAGDLRNQPQHF. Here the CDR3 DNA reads TGTGCCAGCAGCTCCTTCGCAGGGGATTTGCGGAATCAGCCCCAGCATTTT.